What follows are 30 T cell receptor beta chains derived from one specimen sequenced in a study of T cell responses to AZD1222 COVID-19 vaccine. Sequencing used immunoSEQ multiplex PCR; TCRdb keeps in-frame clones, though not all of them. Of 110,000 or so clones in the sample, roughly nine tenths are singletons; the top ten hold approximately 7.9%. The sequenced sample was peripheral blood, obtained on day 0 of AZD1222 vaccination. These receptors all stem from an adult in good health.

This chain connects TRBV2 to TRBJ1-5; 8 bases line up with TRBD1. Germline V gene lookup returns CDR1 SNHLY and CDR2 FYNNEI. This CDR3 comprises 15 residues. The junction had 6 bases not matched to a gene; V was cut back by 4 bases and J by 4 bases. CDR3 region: CASSGGRGPNQPQHF. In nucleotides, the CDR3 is TGTGCCAGCAGTGGGGGCAGGGGGCCTAATCAGCCCCAGCATTTT.

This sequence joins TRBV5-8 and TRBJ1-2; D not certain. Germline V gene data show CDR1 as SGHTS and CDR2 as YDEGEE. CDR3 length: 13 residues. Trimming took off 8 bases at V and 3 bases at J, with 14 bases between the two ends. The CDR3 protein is CASRTRTDYGYTF. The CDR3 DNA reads TGTGCCAGTAGGACCCGGACGGACTATGGCTACACCTTC.

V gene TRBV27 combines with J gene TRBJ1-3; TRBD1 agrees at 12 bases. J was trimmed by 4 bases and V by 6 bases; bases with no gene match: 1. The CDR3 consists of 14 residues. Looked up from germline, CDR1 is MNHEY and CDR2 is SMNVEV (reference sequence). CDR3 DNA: TGTGCCAGCAGCGGGACAGGGGGCGGAAACACCATATATTTT. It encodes CASSGTGGGNTIYF.

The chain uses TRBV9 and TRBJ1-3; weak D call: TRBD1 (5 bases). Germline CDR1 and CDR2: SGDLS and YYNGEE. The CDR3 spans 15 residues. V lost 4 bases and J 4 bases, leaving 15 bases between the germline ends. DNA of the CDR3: TGTGCCAGCAGCCCCGGCGGGGGTGCCGGAAACACCATATATTTT. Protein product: CASSPGGGAGNTIYF.

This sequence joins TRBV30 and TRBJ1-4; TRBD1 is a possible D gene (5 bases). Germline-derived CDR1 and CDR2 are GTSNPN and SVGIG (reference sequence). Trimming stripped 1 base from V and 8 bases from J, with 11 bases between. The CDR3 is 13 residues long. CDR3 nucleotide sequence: TGTGCCTGGAGTGGCCAGGGAGGGGAAAAACTGTTTTTT. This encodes CAWSGQGGEKLFF.

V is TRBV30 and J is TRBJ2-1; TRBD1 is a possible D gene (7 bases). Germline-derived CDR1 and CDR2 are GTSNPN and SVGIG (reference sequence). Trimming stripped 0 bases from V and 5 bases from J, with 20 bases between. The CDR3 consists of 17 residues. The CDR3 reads CAWSVLWRQGGHNEQFF. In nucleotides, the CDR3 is TGTGCCTGGAGTGTACTTTGGCGTCAGGGGGGTCACAATGAGCAGTTCTTC.

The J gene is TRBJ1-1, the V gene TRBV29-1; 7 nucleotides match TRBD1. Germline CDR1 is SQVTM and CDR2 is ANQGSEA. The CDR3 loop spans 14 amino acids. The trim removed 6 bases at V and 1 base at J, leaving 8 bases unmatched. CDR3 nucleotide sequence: TGCAGCGTCGCGGGACAGCGGGCGAACACTGAAGCTTTCTTT. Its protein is CSVAGQRANTEAFF.

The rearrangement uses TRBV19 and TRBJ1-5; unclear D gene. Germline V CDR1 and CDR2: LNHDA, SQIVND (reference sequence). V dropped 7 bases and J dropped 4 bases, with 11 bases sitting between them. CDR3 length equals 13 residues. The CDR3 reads CASNKGLNQPQHF. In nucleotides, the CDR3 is TGTGCCAGTAACAAAGGGCTAAATCAGCCCCAGCATTTT. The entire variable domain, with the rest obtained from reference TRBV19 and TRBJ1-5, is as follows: DGGITQSPKYLFRKEGQNVTLSCEQNLNHDAMYWYRQDPGQGLRLIYYSQIVNDFQKGDIAEGYSVSREKKESFPLTVTSAQKNPTAFYLCASNKGLNQPQHFGDGTRLSIL.

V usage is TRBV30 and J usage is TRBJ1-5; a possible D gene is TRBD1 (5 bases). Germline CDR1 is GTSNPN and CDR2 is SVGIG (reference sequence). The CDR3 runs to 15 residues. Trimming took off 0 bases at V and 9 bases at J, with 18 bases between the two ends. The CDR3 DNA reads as TGTGCCTGGAGTGTAGGTAGTAGGGGTGGGGGGCCCCAGCATTTT. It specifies CAWSVGSRGGGPQHF.

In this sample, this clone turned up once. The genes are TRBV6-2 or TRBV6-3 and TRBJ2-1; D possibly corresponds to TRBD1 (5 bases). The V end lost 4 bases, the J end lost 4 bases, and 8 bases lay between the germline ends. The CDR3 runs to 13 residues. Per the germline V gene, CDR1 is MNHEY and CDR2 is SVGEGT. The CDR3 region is CASSFDSYNEQFF. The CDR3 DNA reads TGTGCCAGCAGTTTTGACAGTTACAATGAGCAGTTCTTC.

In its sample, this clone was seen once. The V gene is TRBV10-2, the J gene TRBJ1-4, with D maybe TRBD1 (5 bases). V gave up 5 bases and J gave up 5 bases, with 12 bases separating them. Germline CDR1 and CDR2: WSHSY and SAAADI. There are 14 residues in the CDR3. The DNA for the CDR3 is TGCGCCAGCAGTCGGGACTCCTCGAATGAAAAACTGTTTTTT. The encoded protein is CASSRDSSNEKLFF.

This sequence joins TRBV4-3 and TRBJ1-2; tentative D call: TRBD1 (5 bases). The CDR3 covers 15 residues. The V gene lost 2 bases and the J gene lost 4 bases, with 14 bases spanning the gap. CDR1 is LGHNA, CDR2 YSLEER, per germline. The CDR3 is CASSQNWGVTYGYTF. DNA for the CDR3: TGCGCCAGCAGCCAAAACTGGGGGGTTACCTATGGCTACACCTTC.

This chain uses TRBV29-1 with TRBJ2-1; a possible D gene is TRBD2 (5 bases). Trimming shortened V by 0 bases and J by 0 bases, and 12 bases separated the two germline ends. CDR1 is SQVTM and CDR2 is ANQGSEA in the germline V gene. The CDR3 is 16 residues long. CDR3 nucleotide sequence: TGCAGCGTTGAAGATGGCAGCGGAAGCTCCTACAATGAGCAGTTCTTC. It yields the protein CSVEDGSGSSYNEQFF.

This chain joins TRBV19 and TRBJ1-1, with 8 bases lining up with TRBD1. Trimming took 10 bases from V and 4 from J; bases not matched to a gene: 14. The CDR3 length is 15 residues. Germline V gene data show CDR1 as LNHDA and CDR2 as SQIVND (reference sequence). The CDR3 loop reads CATLSMNRGSTEAFF. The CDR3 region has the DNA TGTGCCACCCTCTCCATGAACAGGGGGAGCACTGAAGCTTTCTTT.

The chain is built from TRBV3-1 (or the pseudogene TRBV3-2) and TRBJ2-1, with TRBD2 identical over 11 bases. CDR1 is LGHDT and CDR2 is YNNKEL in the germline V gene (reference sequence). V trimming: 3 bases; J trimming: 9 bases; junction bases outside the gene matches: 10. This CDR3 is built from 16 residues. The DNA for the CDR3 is TGTGCCAGCAGCCACTTAGCGGGAGGGCCGATGGGTGAGCAGTTCTTC. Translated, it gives CASSHLAGGPMGEQFF.

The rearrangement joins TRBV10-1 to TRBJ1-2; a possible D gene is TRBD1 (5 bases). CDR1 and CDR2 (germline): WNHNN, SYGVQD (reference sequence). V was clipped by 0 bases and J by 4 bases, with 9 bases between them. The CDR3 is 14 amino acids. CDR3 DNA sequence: TGCGCCAGCAGTGAGTCGCTGGGGGTCTATGGCTACACCTTC. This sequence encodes CASSESLGVYGYTF.

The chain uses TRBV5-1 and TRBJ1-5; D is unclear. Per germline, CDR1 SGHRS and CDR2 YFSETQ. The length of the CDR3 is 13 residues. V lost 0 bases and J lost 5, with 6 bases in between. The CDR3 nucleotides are TGCGCCAGCAGCTTGGGCCCCGATCAGCCCCAGCATTTT. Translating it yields CASSLGPDQPQHF.

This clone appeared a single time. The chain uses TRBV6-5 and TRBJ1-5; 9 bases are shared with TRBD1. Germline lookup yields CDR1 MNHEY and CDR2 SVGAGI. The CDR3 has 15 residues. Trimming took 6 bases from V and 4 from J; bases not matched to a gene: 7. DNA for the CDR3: TGTGCCAGCAGCACCGGGACAGGGCGGAATCAGCCCCAGCATTTT. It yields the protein CASSTGTGRNQPQHF.

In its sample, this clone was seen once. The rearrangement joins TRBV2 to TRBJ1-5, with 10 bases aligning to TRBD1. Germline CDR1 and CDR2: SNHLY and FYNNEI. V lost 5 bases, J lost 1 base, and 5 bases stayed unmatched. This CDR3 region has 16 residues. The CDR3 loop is CASSRTGGQSNQPQHF. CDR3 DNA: TGTGCCAGCAGTAGGACAGGGGGGCAGAGCAATCAGCCCCAGCATTTT.

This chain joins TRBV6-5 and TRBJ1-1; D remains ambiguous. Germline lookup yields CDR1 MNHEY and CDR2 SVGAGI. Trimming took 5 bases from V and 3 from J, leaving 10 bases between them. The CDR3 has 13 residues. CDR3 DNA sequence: TGTGCCAGCAGTATTACAAGCGACACTGAAGCTTTCTTT. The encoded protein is CASSITSDTEAFF.

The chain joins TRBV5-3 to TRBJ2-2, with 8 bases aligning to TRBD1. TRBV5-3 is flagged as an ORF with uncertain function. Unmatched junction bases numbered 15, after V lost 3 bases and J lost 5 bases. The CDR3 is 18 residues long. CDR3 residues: CARSYGLTGANSTGELFF. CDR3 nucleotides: TGTGCCAGAAGCTACGGTTTGACAGGGGCGAATTCAACCGGGGAGCTGTTTTTT.

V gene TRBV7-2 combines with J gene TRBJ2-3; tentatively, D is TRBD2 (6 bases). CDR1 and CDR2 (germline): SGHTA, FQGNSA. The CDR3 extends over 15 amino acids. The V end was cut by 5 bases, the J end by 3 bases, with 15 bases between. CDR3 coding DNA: TGTGCCAGCAGCCCCGGACTGGGAGGTACAGATACGCAGTATTTT. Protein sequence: CASSPGLGGTDTQYF.

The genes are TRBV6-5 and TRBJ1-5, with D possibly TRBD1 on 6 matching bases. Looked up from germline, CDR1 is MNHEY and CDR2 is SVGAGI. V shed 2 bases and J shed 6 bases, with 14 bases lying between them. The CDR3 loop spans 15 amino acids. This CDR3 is CASSYGQGLGQPQHF. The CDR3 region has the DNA TGTGCCAGCAGTTACGGGCAGGGGCTCGGTCAGCCCCAGCATTTT.

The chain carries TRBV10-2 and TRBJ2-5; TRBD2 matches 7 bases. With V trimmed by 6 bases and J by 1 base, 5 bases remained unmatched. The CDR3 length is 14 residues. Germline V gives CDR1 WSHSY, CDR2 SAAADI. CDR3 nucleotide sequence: TGCGCCAGCAGAACTAGCGAGGTCCAAGAGACCCAGTACTTC. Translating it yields CASRTSEVQETQYF.

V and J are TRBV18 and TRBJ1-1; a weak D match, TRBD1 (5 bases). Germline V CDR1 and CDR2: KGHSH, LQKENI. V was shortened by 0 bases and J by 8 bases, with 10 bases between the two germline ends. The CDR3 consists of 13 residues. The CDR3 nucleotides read TGTGCCAGCTCACCACCGGGGGGTCGCGAAGCTTTCTTT. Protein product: CASSPPGGREAFF.

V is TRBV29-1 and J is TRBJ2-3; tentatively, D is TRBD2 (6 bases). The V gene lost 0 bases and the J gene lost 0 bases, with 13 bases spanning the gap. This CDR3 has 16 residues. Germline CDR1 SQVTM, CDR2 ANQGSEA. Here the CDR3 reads CSVEEAGYGSTDTQYF. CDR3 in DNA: TGCAGCGTTGAAGAGGCGGGGTATGGTAGCACAGATACGCAGTATTTT.

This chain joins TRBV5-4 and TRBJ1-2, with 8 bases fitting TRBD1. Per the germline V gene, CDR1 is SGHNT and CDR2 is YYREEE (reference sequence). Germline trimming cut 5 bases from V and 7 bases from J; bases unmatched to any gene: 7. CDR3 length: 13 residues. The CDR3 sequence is CASRRQGTGGYTF. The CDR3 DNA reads TGTGCCAGCAGAAGACAGGGGACGGGTGGCTACACCTTC. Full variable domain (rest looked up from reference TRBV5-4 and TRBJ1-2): ETGVTQSPTHLIKTRGQQVTLRCSSQSGHNTVSWYQQALGQGPQFIFQYYREEENGRGNFPPRFSGLQFPNYSSELNVNALELDDSALYLCASRRQGTGGYTFGSGTRLTVV.

CDR3 loop: CASSSAYRPEAFF. DNA for the CDR3: TGTGCCAGCAGTTCGGCGTATAGGCCTGAAGCTTTCTTT. This sequence joins TRBV6-2 or TRBV6-3 and TRBJ1-1; the D is unclear. From germline, CDR1 is MNHEY and CDR2 SVGEGT. The V gene lost 4 bases and the J gene lost 6 bases, with 12 bases spanning the gap. CDR3 length: 13 residues.

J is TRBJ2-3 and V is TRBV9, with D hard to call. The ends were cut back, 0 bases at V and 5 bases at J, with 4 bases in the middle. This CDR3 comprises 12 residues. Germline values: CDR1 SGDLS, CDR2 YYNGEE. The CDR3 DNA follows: TGTGCCAGCAGCGTAGAAGGAGATACGCAGTATTTT. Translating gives CASSVEGDTQYF.

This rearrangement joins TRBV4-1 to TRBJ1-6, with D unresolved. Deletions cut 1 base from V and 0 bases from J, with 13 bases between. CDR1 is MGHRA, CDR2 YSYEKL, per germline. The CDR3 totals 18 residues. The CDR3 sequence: CASSQGGTISSYNSPLHF. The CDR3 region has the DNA TGCGCCAGCAGCCAAGGAGGCACCATTAGCTCCTATAATTCACCCCTCCACTTT.